Presented here are 27 T cell receptor beta chains from one specimen sequenced in a study of molecular identifiers for immune sequencing clone quantification (dated by TCRdb to the late 2010s). The receptor library was made with PCR. The instrument was an Illumina MiSeq. TCRdb trimmed the raw reads at Q25, called clones with MiXCR and kept productive beta chains. Every distinct CDR3 protein forms one entry, paired with its most common genes and DNA. The sample contains about 36,000 distinct CDR3 sequences, under 20% of them found a single time. In total, the top ten clones hold more than 6.5% of the sample. The material sequenced was naive CD8+ T cells from blood, with Jurkat cell RNA spiked in. The sample's cell subset or site label, in plain terms: FACS-sorted CD8+CD4-CCR7+CD45RA+ naive T cells. The source of these receptors is a human donor in good health. Some libraries in this study had Jurkat cell RNA spiked in.

This clonotype was seen ten or more times. DNA for the CDR3: TGTGCCAGCAGTTTTGGGACAGGGAATTTGTACGAGCAGTACTTC. Amino acids: CASSFGTGNLYEQYF. This chain joins TRBV28 and TRBJ2-7; 9 nucleotides agree with TRBD1. Germline CDR1 and CDR2: MDHEN and SYDVKM. This CDR3 comprises 15 residues. The trim removed 3 bases at V and 4 bases at J, leaving 7 bases unmatched. Full variable domain (missing parts from reference TRBV28 and TRBJ2-7): DVKVTQSSRYLVKRTGEKVFLECVQDMDHENMFWYRQDPGLGLRLIYFSYDVKMKEKGDIPEGYSVSREKKERFSLILESASTNQTSMYLCASSFGTGNLYEQYFGPGTRLTVT.

This clonotype was picked up many times. The rearrangement links TRBV5-6 to TRBJ2-7; D is possibly TRBD2 (6 bases). This CDR3 comprises 12 residues. Trimming removed 3 bases at V and 5 bases at J, with 9 bases between. Germline assignment: CDR1 SGHDT and CDR2 YYEEEE. CDR3 region: CASSSTSNEQYF. The CDR3 nucleotides read TGTGCCAGCAGCTCGACTAGTAACGAGCAGTACTTC.

This clonotype was recorded at least ten times. The chain joins TRBV7-2 to TRBJ2-7; TRBD1 might be the D (6 bases). Germline V gene sequence: CDR1 SGHTA, CDR2 FQGNSA. CDR3 size: 13 residues. Trimming took 2 bases from V and 4 from J, leaving 9 bases between them. The CDR3 protein is CASSLYQGYEQYF. The CDR3 nucleotides read TGTGCCAGCAGCTTATACCAGGGGTACGAGCAGTACTTC.

At least ten counts were recorded for this clonotype. The chain joins TRBV29-1 to TRBJ2-5; D is ambiguous. CDR1 and CDR2 from the germline V gene are SQVTM and ANQGSEA. The V end lost 7 bases, the J end lost 5 bases, and 17 bases lay between the germline ends. The length of the CDR3 is 13 residues. The CDR3 DNA reads as TGCAGCGCGGACCAGCTGTCCCCGGAGACCCAGTACTTC. This sequence encodes CSADQLSPETQYF.

This clonotype rates as medium-sized (0.01 to 0.1%). The V call is TRBV12-3 or TRBV12-4, the J call TRBJ2-3; either TRBD1 or TRBD2 may supply D (6 bases each). This CDR3 comprises 14 residues. The V end lost 3 bases, the J end lost 5 bases, and 12 bases lay between the germline ends. The CDR3 sequence is CASSLGRGLDTQYF. CDR3 coding DNA: TGTGCCAGCAGTTTGGGCAGGGGACTAGATACGCAGTATTTT.

The chain links TRBV7-6 to TRBJ1-3; no clear D. The V gene lost 1 base and the J gene lost 0 bases, with 10 bases spanning the gap. In germline, CDR1 is SGHVS, CDR2 FNYEAQ. The CDR3 is 16 residues long. The CDR3 here is CASSLEPEDSGNTIYF. CDR3 coding DNA: TGTGCCAGCAGCTTAGAACCAGAAGACTCTGGAAACACCATATATTTT.

This clonotype was detected a few times. The chain combines TRBV28 with TRBJ1-2, with 7 bases that match TRBD1. The ends lost 6 bases at V and 2 bases at J; junction bases unmatched: 3. The CDR3 runs to 13 residues. Germline V CDR1 and CDR2: MDHEN, SYDVKM. CDR3 DNA sequence: TGTGCCAGCAGCGAACAGGGGAACTATGGCTACACCTTC. This encodes CASSEQGNYGYTF.

This clonotype was found many times. This chain links TRBV9 with TRBJ2-2; D assignment may be TRBD1 or TRBD2 (5 bases each). The CDR3 totals 19 residues. From germline, CDR1 is SGDLS and CDR2 YYNGEE. V shed 1 base and J shed 4 bases, with 23 bases lying between them. The CDR3 sequence: CASSVTTTPGRRTTGELFF. The CDR3 nucleotides read TGTGCCAGCAGCGTAACTACTACACCGGGACGGCGAACCACCGGGGAGCTGTTTTTT.

The table lists this clonotype with many counts. The chain uses TRBV7-2 and TRBJ2-5, with 8 bases matching TRBD2. The ends lost 5 bases at V and 2 bases at J; junction bases unmatched: 7. Germline assignment: CDR1 SGHTA and CDR2 FQGNSA. There are 15 residues in the CDR3. CDR3 loop: CASSLGGGGQETQYF. The CDR3 DNA follows: TGTGCCAGCAGCCTTGGGGGCGGGGGGCAAGAGACCCAGTACTTC.

This chain uses TRBV7-6 with TRBJ1-1; D ambiguous. Germline V gives CDR1 SGHVS, CDR2 FNYEAQ. V lost 3 bases and J lost 0, with 5 bases in between. The CDR3 runs 13 residues. CDR3 region: CASSFQVNTEAFF. CDR3 nucleotide sequence: TGTGCCAGCAGCTTTCAGGTGAACACTGAAGCTTTCTTT.

On this clonotype itself: This may come from a read error, since a much larger clone is one base off. This rearrangement joins TRBV12-5 to TRBJ2-1, with 10 bases that match TRBD2. This CDR3 contains 16 residues. The germline gives CDR1 LGHNT, CDR2 FRNRAP. The CDR3 bases are TGTGCTGGTGGTTTGAGCGGGAGGGGGGTCTACAATGAGCAGTTCTTC. Protein: CAGGLSGRGVYNEQFF.

This clonotype was counted many times. The rearrangement joins TRBV12-3 or TRBV12-4 to TRBJ1-2; D is undetermined. V lost 5 bases and J 8 bases, leaving 21 bases between the germline ends. The CDR3 consists of 15 residues. The CDR3 coding sequence is TGTGCCAGCAGTCCGGAAGGACTGCTAGGGTTGGGCTACACCTTC. Translation gives CASSPEGLLGLGYTF.

V is TRBV3-1 and J is TRBJ1-1, with D possibly TRBD1 on 5 matching bases. The CDR3 is 16 residues long. V lost 0 bases to trimming and J lost 1 base, with 12 bases between them. Germline CDR1 reads LGHDT; CDR2 reads YNNKEL (reference sequence). The CDR3 region has the DNA TGTGCCAGCAGCCAAGAACCCGGGACCGAGAACACTGAAGCTTTCTTT. Translated, it gives CASSQEPGTENTEAFF. Together with reference TRBV3-1 and TRBJ1-1, the CDR3 gives the full variable domain: DTAVSQTPKYLVTQMGNDKSIKCEQNLGHDTMYWYKQDSKKFLKIMFSYNNKELIINETVPNRFSPKSPDKAHLNLHINSLELGDSAVYFCASSQEPGTENTEAFFGQGTRLTVV.

This clonotype was detected many times. J is TRBJ2-7 and V is TRBV20-1; 9 bases are a match to TRBD2. Germline CDR1 DFQATT, CDR2 SNEGSKA (reference sequence). After removal of 6 bases from V and 5 bases from J, the junction contained 8 bases not matched to a gene. The CDR3 extends over 13 amino acids. CDR3 DNA: TGCAGTGCCAAGGGACTAGCTGTCCACGAGCAGTACTTC. It specifies CSAKGLAVHEQYF.

A note on this clonotype: One base away lies a much larger clone, so this may be a sequencing read error. The chain is built from TRBV29-1 and TRBJ2-2; TRBD1 is a possible D gene (7 bases). The CDR3 runs to 14 residues. CDR1 is SQVTM, CDR2 ANQGSEA, per germline. The CDR3 here is CSVQGPANTGGLFF. The DNA of the CDR3 is TGCAGCGTACAGGGGCCGGCGAACACCGGGGGGCTGTTTTTT.

By share of the sample, this clonotype is medium-sized. The chain is built from TRBV7-4 and TRBJ2-7; either TRBD1 or TRBD2 may fit D (5 bases each). Germline CDR1 SGHVT, CDR2 SQSDAQ. This CDR3 contains 14 residues. V lost 2 bases and J lost 5, with 13 bases in between. CDR3 DNA: TGTGCCAGCAGCTTACAACCCGGGACCCACGAGCAGTACTTC. The encoded protein is CASSLQPGTHEQYF.

This clonotype showed up many times. This chain uses TRBV7-2 with TRBJ2-7; unclear D gene. Germline V gene lookup returns CDR1 SGHTA and CDR2 FQGNSA. V lost 5 bases, J lost 0 bases, and 11 bases lay in between. The CDR3 length is 14 residues. The CDR3 protein is CASSPGWASYEQYF. CDR3 bases: TGTGCCAGCAGCCCTGGGTGGGCCTCCTACGAGCAGTACTTC. Full variable domain (missing parts from reference TRBV7-2 and TRBJ2-7): GAGVSQSPSNKVTEKGKDVELRCDPISGHTALYWYRQSLGQGLEFLIYFQGNSAPDKSGLPSDRFSAERTGGSVSTLTIQRTQQEDSAVYLCASSPGWASYEQYFGPGTRLTVT.

In its sample, this clonotype was seen many times. The chain carries TRBV20-1 and TRBJ1-1; D gene ambiguous. The CDR3 loop spans 12 amino acids. CDR1 is DFQATT and CDR2 is SNEGSKA in the germline V gene (reference sequence). Deletions cut 3 bases from V and 6 bases from J, with 11 bases between. CDR3 residues: CSASRGGAEAFF. In nucleotides, the CDR3 is TGCAGTGCTAGTCGGGGTGGCGCTGAAGCTTTCTTT.

As for this clonotype: A much larger clone lies a single base off, so this may be a read error. The rearrangement joins TRBV2 to TRBJ2-7, with D perhaps matching TRBD1 (5 bases). This CDR3 region has 15 residues. V shed 6 bases and J shed 0 bases, with 15 bases lying between them. Germline V gene sequence: CDR1 SNHLY, CDR2 FYNNEI. CDR3 in amino acids: CASSLWGASSYEQYF. The CDR3, as DNA: TGTGCCAGCAGCCTTTGGGGCGCGAGCTCCTACGAGCAGTACTTC.

This clonotype was observed many times. This chain connects TRBV29-1 to TRBJ2-5; the D is unclear. Trimming pared 4 bases from V and 5 bases from J, leaving 5 bases between. There are 10 residues in the CDR3. Germline CDR1 reads SQVTM; CDR2 reads ANQGSEA. The CDR3 here is CSVVRETQYF. As DNA, the CDR3 is TGCAGCGTTGTCAGGGAGACCCAGTACTTC.

This clonotype was seen many times. The V call is TRBV7-9, the J call TRBJ2-1, with TRBD2 matching over 9 bases. J was trimmed by 7 bases and V by 3 bases; bases with no gene match: 13. There are 17 residues in the CDR3. The V gene's germline CDR1 is SEHNR and CDR2 FQNEAQ (reference sequence). This CDR3 reads CASSFGLANLVTNEQFF. In nucleotides, the CDR3 is TGTGCCAGCAGCTTTGGACTAGCGAATTTGGTTACGAATGAGCAGTTCTTC.

In nucleotides, the CDR3 is TGTGCCAGCCGTGACAGGGATTGGGAAAAACTGTTTTTT. This translates into CASRDRDWEKLFF. The rearrangement links TRBV28 to TRBJ1-4, with 7 bases identical to TRBD1. CDR1 and CDR2 from the germline V gene are MDHEN and SYDVKM. V was pared by 8 bases and J by 8 bases, with 8 bases of the junction left unmatched. The CDR3 has 13 amino acids. The full variable domain, with the rest looked up from reference TRBV28 and TRBJ1-4, is DVKVTQSSRYLVKRTGEKVFLECVQDMDHENMFWYRQDPGLGLRLIYFSYDVKMKEKGDIPEGYSVSREKKERFSLILESASTNQTSMYLCASRDRDWEKLFFGSGTQLSVL.

This clonotype was seen repeatedly, ten times or more. J is TRBJ2-5 and V is TRBV20-1, with D perhaps matching TRBD2 (6 bases). CDR1 and CDR2 from the germline V gene are DFQATT and SNEGSKA (reference sequence). The CDR3 runs 16 residues. V gave up 6 bases and J gave up 5 bases, with 25 bases separating them. The CDR3 is CSAQLTGGGLGETQYF. CDR3 DNA sequence: TGCAGTGCGCAGCTTACTGGGGGAGGTCTCGGGGAGACCCAGTACTTC.

This clonotype appeared many times. J is TRBJ2-5 and V is TRBV15; possible D gene TRBD2, 5 bases. The length of the CDR3 is 16 residues. V was trimmed by 0 bases and J by 5 bases, leaving 16 bases between them. CDR1 is LNHNV, CDR2 YYDKDF, per germline (reference sequence). CDR3 residues: CATSRDYRGVGETQYF. Written as DNA, the CDR3 is TGTGCCACCAGCAGAGATTATCGGGGAGTAGGGGAGACCCAGTACTTC.

In this sample, this clonotype turned up many times. The chain combines TRBV5-1 with TRBJ2-7; possibly TRBD2 for D (6 bases). Trimming removed 5 bases from V and 1 base from J, with 7 bases in between. Looked up from germline, CDR1 is SGHRS and CDR2 is YFSETQ. The CDR3 is made up of 12 amino acids. CDR3 in DNA: TGCGCCAGCAGGGGGGGTTCCTACGAGCAGTACTTC. This translates into CASRGGSYEQYF.

This sequence joins TRBV15 and TRBJ2-7; 7 positions agree with TRBD1. The length of the CDR3 is 13 residues. Germline V gives CDR1 LNHNV, CDR2 YYDKDF (reference sequence). V lost 3 bases to trimming and J lost 7 bases; unmatched junction nucleotides: 6. CDR3 in amino acids: CATSSGDSDEQYF. The DNA for the CDR3 is TGTGCCACCAGCAGTGGGGACAGTGATGAGCAGTACTTC.

This clonotype was seen ten or more times. This rearrangement joins TRBV20-1 to TRBJ2-1; TRBD1 or TRBD2 may be the D gene (5 bases each). Per germline, CDR1 DFQATT and CDR2 SNEGSKA (reference sequence). CDR3 size: 18 residues. V shed 0 bases and J shed 0 bases, with 18 bases lying between them. The CDR3 nucleotides are TGCAGTGCTAGAGAGGACCCGGGGACGGAGAGCTCCTACAATGAGCAGTTCTTC. It codes for CSAREDPGTESSYNEQFF.